One sample yielded the 28 T cell receptor beta chains listed below, sequenced in a study of cytomegalovirus exposure and HLA in healthy donors (dated by TCRdb to about 2017). Library preparation used the immunoSEQ multiplex PCR assay. The multiplex PCR relied on a mix of 60 forward primers for TCR Vbeta segments and 13 reverse primers for TCR Jbeta segments. Drawn from immuneACCESS, this table holds only the in-frame rearrangements with V and J called that TCRdb kept. Clones are partly lost; checked studies trace under half to an unresolved V gene and leave the rest unexplained. Here the sample has under 300,000 clones; roughly 70% occur a single time. The top ten clones comprise about 2.2% of the sample. Specimen: PBMCs. The source is a female donor in good health and CMV-seronegative.

The chain recombines TRBV7-2 with TRBJ1-2; 8 nucleotides agree with TRBD1. The CDR3 covers 14 residues. The trim removed 4 bases at V and 6 bases at J, leaving 7 bases unmatched. CDR1 is SGHTA and CDR2 is FQGNSA in the germline V gene. The CDR3 nucleotides read TGTGCCAGCAGCTCCGGACAGGGAGGGGATGGCTACACCTTC. It yields the protein CASSSGQGGDGYTF.

V gene TRBV14 combines with J gene TRBJ2-1; 9 positions match TRBD1. Germline V gene sequence: CDR1 SGHDN, CDR2 FVKESK. CDR3 length equals 15 residues. V was clipped by 4 bases and J by 3 bases; unmatched bases: 4. CDR3 nucleotides: TGTGCCAGCAGCCCGGGACAGGGAAACTACAATGAGCAGTTCTTC. This encodes CASSPGQGNYNEQFF.

This chain connects TRBV7-6 to TRBJ2-1; maybe TRBD2 (5 bases). The CDR3 has 13 amino acids. Between the trimmed V and J ends, which lost 5 bases and 5 bases, there was a span of 10 bases. Germline V CDR1 and CDR2: SGHVS, FNYEAQ. For the CDR3, the DNA is TGTGCCAGCAGCCCTAGCTTAGACAATGAGCAGTTCTTC. Its protein product is CASSPSLDNEQFF.

This clone has more than one count but fewer than ten. V usage is TRBV6-5 and J usage is TRBJ2-5, with TRBD2 matching over 8 bases. V gave up 8 bases and J gave up 5 bases; unmatched junction bases: 10. Germline V gives CDR1 MNHEY, CDR2 SVGAGI. The CDR3 loop spans 14 amino acids. In DNA, the CDR3 is TGTGCCAGCGGCAGCAGCGGGAGTGATGAGACCCAGTACTTC. Translation gives CASGSSGSDETQYF.

The sample holds a few counts of this clone. In DNA, the CDR3 is TGCGCCAGCAGCCAAGAAGCCACCTACGAGCAGTACTTC. It codes for CASSQEATYEQYF. J is TRBJ2-7 and V is TRBV4-1, with no clear D. From germline, CDR1 is MGHRA and CDR2 YSYEKL. The CDR3 has 13 residues. Between the trimmed V and J ends, which lost 0 bases and 2 bases, there was a span of 5 bases.

This chain uses TRBV6-5 with TRBJ2-1, with 13 nucleotides matching TRBD2. J was trimmed by 4 bases and V by 4 bases; bases with no gene match: 4. The CDR3 loop spans 16 amino acids. Germline CDR1 MNHEY, CDR2 SVGAGI. The CDR3 nucleotides read TGTGCCAGCAGTTCCCCGGGACTAGCGGGGTACAATGAGCAGTTCTTC. It encodes CASSSPGLAGYNEQFF.

This clone was detected only a few times. This chain uses TRBV28 with TRBJ2-3; D is undetermined. Trimming took off 4 bases at V and 3 bases at J, with 11 bases between the two ends. The CDR3 is 14 amino acids. Germline CDR1 MDHEN, CDR2 SYDVKM. CDR3 residues: CASSSNFGTDTQYF. The CDR3 region has the DNA TGTGCCAGCAGTTCGAACTTCGGGACAGATACGCAGTATTTT.

The V call is TRBV28, the J call TRBJ1-4, with D tentatively TRBD1 (5 bases). The germline CDR1 and CDR2 sequences are MDHEN and SYDVKM. The V end lost 6 bases, the J end lost 4 bases, and 12 bases lay between the germline ends. The CDR3 has 14 amino acids. The DNA of the CDR3 is TGTGCCAGCAGCTCCGGGGGAGGTAATGAAAAACTGTTTTTT. Its translation is CASSSGGGNEKLFF.

Only one count was recorded for this clone. V gene TRBV5-6 combines with J gene TRBJ2-4; D is uncertain. Germline V gene lookup returns CDR1 SGHDT and CDR2 YYEEEE. Trimming removed 3 bases from V and 3 bases from J, with 13 bases in between. This CDR3 is 15 amino acids long. In nucleotides, the CDR3 is TGTGCCAGCAGCTCGCGGATTTTAAACAAAAACATTCAGTACTTC. This encodes CASSSRILNKNIQYF.

This clone was seen only a few times. The rearrangement joins TRBV12-5 to TRBJ2-7; D may be TRBD2 (6 bases). CDR3 length equals 17 residues. Germline CDR1 reads LGHNT; CDR2 reads FRNRAP. The germline V and J ends were trimmed by 5 bases and 1 base, with 21 bases remaining between them. Written as DNA, the CDR3 is TGTGCTAGTGGTGCCCCTTTAAGCTCAGGGAGGTCCTACGAGCAGTACTTC. It encodes CASGAPLSSGRSYEQYF.

The chain couples TRBV6-1 to TRBJ1-1; D is perhaps TRBD1 (5 bases). CDR1 MNHNS and CDR2 SASEGT come from the germline V gene. V gave up 1 base and J gave up 5 bases, with 11 bases separating them. CDR3 length equals 14 residues. CDR3 in DNA: TGTGCCAGCAGTGAAGTAGCCAGGGCAACTGAAGCTTTCTTT. Translated: CASSEVARATEAFF.

The chain employs TRBV18 and TRBJ2-7; 8 positions agree with TRBD1. CDR1 and CDR2 (germline): KGHSH, LQKENI. With V trimmed by 3 bases and J by 2 bases, 6 bases remained unmatched. This CDR3 has 15 residues. The CDR3 DNA sequence: TGTGCCAGCTCACCGCAACAGGGGGTCCCCTACGAGCAGTACTTC. Its translation is CASSPQQGVPYEQYF.

The sample holds a few counts of this clone. CDR3 nucleotides: TGTGCCAGCTTTAACAGAGTAGAGAGCAATCAGCCCCAGCATTTT. This gives the protein CASFNRVESNQPQHF. The chain combines TRBV25-1 with TRBJ1-5, with unresolved D. The V gene's germline CDR1 is MGHDK and CDR2 SYGVNS. The CDR3 contains 15 residues. Trimming pared 8 bases from V and 1 base from J, leaving 15 bases between.

The rearrangement joins TRBV5-1 to TRBJ2-7; 9 positions agree with TRBD2. Germline CDR1 and CDR2: SGHRS and YFSETQ. V lost 0 bases, J lost 2 bases, and 3 bases stayed unmatched. This CDR3 contains 15 residues. In DNA, the CDR3 is TGCGCCAGCAGCTTGGTGTCTAGCGGGACCTACGAGCAGTACTTC. Protein: CASSLVSSGTYEQYF. Complete variable domain (other parts from reference TRBV5-1 and TRBJ2-7): KAGVTQTPRYLIKTRGQQVTLSCSPISGHRSVSWYQQTPGQGLQFLFEYFSETQRNKGNFPGRFSGRQFSNSRSEMNVSTLELGDSALYLCASSLVSSGTYEQYFGPGTRLTVT.

The V gene is TRBV27, the J gene TRBJ2-7; weak D call: TRBD2 (7 bases). The V end was cut by 5 bases, the J end by 0 bases, with 14 bases between. The CDR3 extends over 15 amino acids. Germline V gene sequence: CDR1 MNHEY, CDR2 SMNVEV (reference sequence). This CDR3 is CASSPWGGLSYEQYF. CDR3 DNA sequence: TGTGCCAGCAGTCCCTGGGGGGGCCTCTCCTACGAGCAGTACTTC.

The V call is TRBV2, the J call TRBJ2-5; 10 positions match TRBD1. V was clipped by 5 bases and J by 4 bases; unmatched bases: 10. Germline CDR1 reads SNHLY; CDR2 reads FYNNEI. This CDR3 contains 16 residues. The CDR3 DNA reads as TGTGCCAGCAGTACCGGGACAGGGGTGGGGGGAGAGACCCAGTACTTC. Translating gives CASSTGTGVGGETQYF.

This chain connects TRBV2 to TRBJ2-2; unclear D gene. The CDR3 totals 11 residues. Looked up from germline, CDR1 is SNHLY and CDR2 is FYNNEI. Deletions cut 8 bases from V and 3 bases from J, with 4 bases between. CDR3 protein: CASEDTGELFF. DNA for the CDR3: TGTGCCAGCGAGGACACCGGGGAGCTGTTTTTT.

The chain has TRBV6-5 and TRBJ2-3; 8 bases are shared with TRBD2. The CDR3 is 14 residues long. The germline gives CDR1 MNHEY, CDR2 SVGAGI. Germline trimming cut 8 bases from V and 2 bases from J; bases unmatched to any gene: 6. CDR3 region: CASRLARNTDTQYF. As DNA, the CDR3 is TGTGCCAGCCGACTAGCGCGAAACACAGATACGCAGTATTTT.

CDR3 region: CASSRTSGRSSNEQFF. The CDR3 bases are TGTGCCAGCAGTAGGACTAGCGGGAGGTCTAGCAATGAGCAGTTCTTC. The chain carries TRBV2 and TRBJ2-1; 14 bases align to TRBD2. V was pared by 5 bases and J by 6 bases, with 6 bases of the junction left unmatched. This CDR3 has 16 amino acids. The V gene's germline CDR1 is SNHLY and CDR2 FYNNEI.

The V and J genes are TRBV7-8 and TRBJ2-7; TRBD1 agrees at 9 bases. Germline V gives CDR1 SGHVS, CDR2 FQNEAQ. This CDR3 spans 15 amino acids. V shed 1 base and J 6 bases; nucleotides not matched to a gene: 7. The DNA for the CDR3 is TGTGCCAGCAGCTTAGACAGGGGGCGCTATCGCGAGCAGTACTTC. Residues: CASSLDRGRYREQYF.

This clone was counted only a few times. The chain couples TRBV27 to TRBJ1-2; 8 bases line up with TRBD1. The germline CDR1 and CDR2 sequences are MNHEY and SMNVEV (reference sequence). V lost 5 bases and J lost 6; bases outside the gene matches: 5. The CDR3 consists of 13 residues. This CDR3 is CASSPRTGHGYTF. Here the CDR3 DNA reads TGTGCCAGCAGTCCCCGGACAGGGCATGGCTACACCTTC.

The J gene is TRBJ2-7, the V gene TRBV19, with TRBD2 matching 14 bases. V gave up 6 bases and J gave up 3 bases; unmatched junction bases: 1. CDR3 length: 14 residues. Germline values: CDR1 LNHDA, CDR2 SQIVND (reference sequence). The DNA of the CDR3 is TGTGCCAGTAGGGGACTAGCGGGAGACTACGAGCAGTACTTC. Amino acids: CASRGLAGDYEQYF.

V gene TRBV19 combines with J gene TRBJ1-3; TRBD1 might be the D (5 bases). Trimming cost V 1 base and J 3 bases, with 10 bases left between them. Germline assignment: CDR1 LNHDA and CDR2 SQIVND (reference sequence). This CDR3 has 15 residues. The CDR3 DNA sequence: TGTGCCAGTAGTATAGGGGGCAACTTTGGAAACACCATATATTTT. This codes for CASSIGGNFGNTIYF.

This clone was recorded once. V usage is TRBV15 and J usage is TRBJ2-5, with 8 bases that match TRBD2. With the DNA end fitting TRBJ2-7 better, the J assignment may be wrong. The CDR3 runs to 15 residues. Germline loops: CDR1 LNHNV, CDR2 YYDKDF (reference sequence). CDR3 residues: CATSPRTSGTYEQYF. The CDR3 nucleotides are TGTGCCACCAGCCCCCGAACTAGCGGAACCTACGAGCAGTACTTC.

This chain joins TRBV5-6 and TRBJ1-1; TRBD1 aligns across 7 bases. Germline assignment: CDR1 SGHDT and CDR2 YYEEEE. Trimming took 2 bases from V and 2 from J; bases not matched to a gene: 6. The CDR3 is 15 residues long. Here the CDR3 reads CASSLGQALNTEAFF. The CDR3, as DNA: TGTGCCAGCAGCTTAGGACAGGCATTAAACACTGAAGCTTTCTTT.

This clone was detected only once. The chain carries TRBV6-5 and TRBJ2-7; TRBD2 matches 10 bases. V was pared by 4 bases and J by 3 bases, with 6 bases of the junction left unmatched. The CDR3 totals 15 residues. The germline V gene encodes CDR1 MNHEY and CDR2 SVGAGI. DNA for the CDR3: TGTGCCAGCAGTTCAGGGACTAGCGCAAACTACGAGCAGTACTTC. Residues: CASSSGTSANYEQYF.

The table lists this clone with a count of one. The chain employs TRBV5-1 and TRBJ2-5; D is perhaps TRBD2 (6 bases). The CDR3 is made up of 14 amino acids. Germline V CDR1 and CDR2: SGHRS, YFSETQ. V gave up 3 bases and J gave up 2 bases, with 11 bases separating them. For the CDR3, the DNA is TGCGCCAGCAGCTGGAGGGGAAATCAAGAGACCCAGTACTTC. Encoded protein: CASSWRGNQETQYF.

This chain connects TRBV4-2 to TRBJ2-1; TRBD2 matches at 7 bases. The ends lost 3 bases at V and 3 bases at J; junction bases unmatched: 5. Germline V gives CDR1 LGHNA, CDR2 YNFKEQ. The CDR3 loop spans 15 amino acids. CDR3 loop: CASSHGRTNYNEQFF. CDR3 nucleotides: TGTGCCAGCAGCCACGGGAGGACAAACTACAATGAGCAGTTCTTC.